This passage covers 5 T cell receptor beta chains from one sample sequenced in a study of CD8+CD57+ T cells in acquired aplastic anemia. TCR beta VDJ and CDR3 were profiled, and genomic DNA was the template. From the reads, TCRdb called clonotypes with MiXCR, one entry per CDR3 protein. The repertoire holds roughly 170,000 distinct CDR3 sequences, with around 60% as singletons. The sequenced sample was sorted CD4+, CD8+, or CD8+CD57+ T cells (not recorded which) from PBMCs. The source of these receptors is a human donor in good health.

The chain links TRBV25-1 to TRBJ2-5; 7 bases agree with TRBD1. V lost 4 bases, J lost 1 base, and 6 bases stayed unmatched. Germline V gene lookup returns CDR1 MGHDK and CDR2 SYGVNS. CDR3 length: 15 residues. The CDR3 reads CASSGGTAAQETQYF. DNA for the CDR3: TGTGCCAGCAGTGGGGGGACAGCGGCCCAAGAGACCCAGTACTTC.

At least ten counts were recorded for this clonotype. The rearrangement links TRBV20-1 to TRBJ2-5; TRBD2 might be the D (7 bases). The V end lost 4 bases, the J end lost 7 bases, and 25 bases lay between the germline ends. In germline, CDR1 is DFQATT, CDR2 SNEGSKA (reference sequence). This CDR3 has 16 amino acids. The CDR3 region is CSATALGQLGGGTQYF. DNA of the CDR3: TGCAGTGCTACAGCTTTAGGACAGTTGGGGGGGGGGACCCAGTACTTC.

This clonotype has a handful of counts. V is TRBV29-1 and J is TRBJ2-7; either TRBD1 or TRBD2 may fit D (5 bases each). There are 12 residues in the CDR3. Germline V gives CDR1 SQVTM, CDR2 ANQGSEA. V gave up 7 bases and J gave up 3 bases, with 13 bases separating them. CDR3 sequence (DNA): TGCAGCGCTGAGGGTCAGGGCTACGAGCAGTACTTC. It translates to CSAEGQGYEQYF.

The chain is built from TRBV7-9 and TRBJ2-2, with 16 bases lining up with TRBD2. The CDR3 sequence is 16 residues long. The germline CDR1 and CDR2 sequences are SEHNR and FQNEAQ (reference sequence). J was trimmed by 7 bases and V by 4 bases; bases with no gene match: 3. DNA for the CDR3: TGTGCCAGCAGCTCCGGGACTAGCGGGGGGGACGGGGAGCTGTTTTTT. It encodes CASSSGTSGGDGELFF.

This clonotype was counted at least ten times. This chain connects TRBV13 to TRBJ2-5; D gene unclear. V was trimmed by 2 bases and J by 1 base, leaving 8 bases between them. In germline, CDR1 is PRHDT, CDR2 FYEKMQ (reference sequence). The length of the CDR3 is 14 residues. The CDR3 coding sequence is TGTGCCAGCAGCTTAAAACAGCTCCAAGAGACCCAGTACTTC. Translating gives CASSLKQLQETQYF.